This T cell receptor (beta chain) was retrieved from a study of blood T cell repertoires in COVID-19. Study-level background: Samples of COVID-19 (acute and convalescent) were obtained from the United States, Italy and Spain. T cells, B-cell-depleted T cells, or PBMCs provided the cDNA or gDNA that served as material.

As originally analysed: Using reference gene primer amplification, nucleated cell counts were estimated. The data were produced by immunoSEQ multiplex PCR, yet TCRdb's version contains in-frame clones alone and is incomplete. Clonal size and the V and J genes are those of that table, whereas D and trimming came from the DNA. Seen here are about 110,000 clones, approximately 80% observed once, and the top ten hold nearly 0.85%. Sequencing was carried out using peripheral blood. The sequence derives from a woman between 70 and 85 years old with acute or convalescent COVID-19.

CDR3 residues: CASSMGGTSSYNEQFF. CDR3 nucleotides: TGTGCCAGTAGTATGGGGGGGACGAGCTCCTACAATGAGCAGTTCTTC. The J gene is TRBJ2-1, the V gene TRBV19; 7 bases map to TRBD2. Germline CDR1 reads LNHDA; CDR2 reads SQIVND (reference sequence). The CDR3 totals 16 residues. Trimming removed 3 bases from V and 0 bases from J; junction bases left unmatched: 5.